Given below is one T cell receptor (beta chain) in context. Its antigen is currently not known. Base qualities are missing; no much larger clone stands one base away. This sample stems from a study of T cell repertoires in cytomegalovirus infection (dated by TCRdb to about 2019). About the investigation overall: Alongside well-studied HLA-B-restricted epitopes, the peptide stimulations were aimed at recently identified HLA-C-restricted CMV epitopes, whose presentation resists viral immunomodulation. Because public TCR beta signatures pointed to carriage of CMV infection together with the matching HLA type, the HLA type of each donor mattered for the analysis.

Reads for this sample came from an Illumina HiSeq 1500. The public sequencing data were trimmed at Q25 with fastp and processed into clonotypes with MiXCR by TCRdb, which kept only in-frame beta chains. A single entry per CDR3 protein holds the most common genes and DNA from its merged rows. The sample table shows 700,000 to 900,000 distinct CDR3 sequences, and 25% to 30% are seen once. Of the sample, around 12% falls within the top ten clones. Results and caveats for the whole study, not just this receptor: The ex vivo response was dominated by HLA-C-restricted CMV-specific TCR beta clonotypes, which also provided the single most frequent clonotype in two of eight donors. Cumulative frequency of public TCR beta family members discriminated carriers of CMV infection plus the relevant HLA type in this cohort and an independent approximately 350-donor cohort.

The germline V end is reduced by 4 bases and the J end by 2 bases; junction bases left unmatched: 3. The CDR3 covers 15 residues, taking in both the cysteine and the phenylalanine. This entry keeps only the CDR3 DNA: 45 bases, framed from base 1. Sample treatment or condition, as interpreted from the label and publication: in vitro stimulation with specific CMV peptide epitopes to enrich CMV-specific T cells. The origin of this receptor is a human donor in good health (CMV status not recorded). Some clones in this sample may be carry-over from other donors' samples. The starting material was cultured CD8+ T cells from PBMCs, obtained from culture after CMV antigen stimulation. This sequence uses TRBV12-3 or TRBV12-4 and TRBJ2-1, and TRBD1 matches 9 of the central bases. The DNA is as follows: TGTGCCAGCAGTTATCACAGGGGGCCCTACAATGAGCAGTTCTTC. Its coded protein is CASSYHRGPYNEQFF.